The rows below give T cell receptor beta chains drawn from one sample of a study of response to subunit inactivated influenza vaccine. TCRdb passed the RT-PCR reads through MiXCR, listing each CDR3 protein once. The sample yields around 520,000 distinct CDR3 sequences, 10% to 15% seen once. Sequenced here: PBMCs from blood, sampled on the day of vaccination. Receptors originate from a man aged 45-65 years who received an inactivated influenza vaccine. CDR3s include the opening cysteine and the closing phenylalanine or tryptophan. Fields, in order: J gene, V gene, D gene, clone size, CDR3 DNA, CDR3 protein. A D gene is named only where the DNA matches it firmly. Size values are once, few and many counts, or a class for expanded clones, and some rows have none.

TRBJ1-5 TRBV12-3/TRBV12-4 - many TGTGCCAGCAGTTTAGGGCGTTATCAGCCCCAGCATTTT CASSLGRYQPQHF
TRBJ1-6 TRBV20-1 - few TGCAGTGCTAGAGTCAGGCGCTCCTATAATTCACCCCTCCACTTT CSARVRRSYNSPLHF
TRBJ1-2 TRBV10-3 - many TGTGCCACAGGAGGTGGTGGCTACACCTTC CATGGGGYTF
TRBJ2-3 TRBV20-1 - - TGCAGTGCTAGTTGGGTAGTGGGCACAGATACGCAGTATTTT CSASWVVGTDTQYF
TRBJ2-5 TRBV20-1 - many TGCAGTGCTAGAGTGGCTGCTAGGGTGGAGACCCAGTACTTC CSARVAARVETQYF
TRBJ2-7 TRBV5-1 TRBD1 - TGCGCCAGCAGCGTTCCGGGACAGAGCTCCTACGAGCAGTACTTC CASSVPGQSSYEQYF
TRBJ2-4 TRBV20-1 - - TGCAGTGCTAGCAGTCTAGCCAAAAACATTCAGTACTTC CSASSLAKNIQYF
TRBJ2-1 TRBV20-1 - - TGCAGTGCCCCCGGATCGAGCTCCTACAATGAGCAGTTCTTC CSAPGSSSYNEQFF
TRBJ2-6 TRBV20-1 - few TGCAGTGCTAGAGAGGGCTCTGGGGCCAACGTCCTGACTTTC CSAREGSGANVLTF
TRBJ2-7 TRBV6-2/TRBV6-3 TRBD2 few TGTGCCAGCAGTTTGGGACTAGCCGAGGGCCATCAAGTCTCTTACGAGCAGTACTTC CASSLGLAEGHQVSYEQYF
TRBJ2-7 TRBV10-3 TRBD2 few TGTGCCATCAGTGGGGGACTAGCCCTAAGCTCCTACGAGCAGTACTTC CAISGGLALSSYEQYF
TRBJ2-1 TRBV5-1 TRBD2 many TGCGCCAGCAGCTTTTTGGCGGGGGGAATTTACAATGAGCAGTTCTTC CASSFLAGGIYNEQFF
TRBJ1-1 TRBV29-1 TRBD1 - TGCAGCGTTGAAGATAGCAGGGGGAGGACTGAAGCTTTCTTT CSVEDSRGRTEAFF
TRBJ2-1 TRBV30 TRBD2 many TGTGCCTGGAGCCCACTAGCGGGAGGAGCGCAGTTCTTC CAWSPLAGGAQFF
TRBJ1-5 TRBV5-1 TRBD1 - TGCGCCAGCAGCTTGGGGGGACAGCCTGGCCAGCCCCAGCATTTT CASSLGGQPGQPQHF
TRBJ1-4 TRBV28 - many TGTGCCACCCCTAGGGGGATCCTAACAACTAATGAAAAACTGTTTTTT CATPRGILTTNEKLFF
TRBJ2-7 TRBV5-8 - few TGTGCCAGCCTTTTCCACGAGCAGTACTTC CASLFHEQYF
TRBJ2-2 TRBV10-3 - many TGTGCCATCAGTGAGTCCGGGGAGCTGTTTTTT CAISESGELFF
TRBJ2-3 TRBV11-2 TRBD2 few TGTGCCAGCAGCTTAGTTGGACTAGCGGGGAGCGGGGGCACAGATACGCAGTATTTT CASSLVGLAGSGGTDTQYF
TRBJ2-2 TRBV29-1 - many TGCAGCGTCGACGGGGCGAACACCGGGGAGCTGTTTTTT CSVDGANTGELFF
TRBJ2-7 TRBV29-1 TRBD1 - TGCAGCGCTGTTAGGGGGACAGGGTCCTACGAGCAGTACTTC CSAVRGTGSYEQYF
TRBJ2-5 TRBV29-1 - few TGCAGCGCCGACTTTGGGGGCCGGGAGACCCAGTACTTC CSADFGGRETQYF
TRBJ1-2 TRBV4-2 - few TGTGCCAGCAGCCGCACATTGGAGAACTATGGCTACACCTTC CASSRTLENYGYTF
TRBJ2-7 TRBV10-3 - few TGTGCCATCAGTGAGGGTAGTCGGCAGAACTACGAGCAGTACTTC CAISEGSRQNYEQYF
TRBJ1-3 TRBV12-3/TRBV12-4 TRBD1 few TGTGCCAGCAGTTTAGGGGGCAGGGGGGACACCATATATTTT CASSLGGRGDTIYF
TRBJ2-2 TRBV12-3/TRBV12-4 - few TGTGCCAGCAGTTTAAATCGCTTCACCGGGGAGCTGTTTTTT CASSLNRFTGELFF
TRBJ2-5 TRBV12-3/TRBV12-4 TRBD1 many TGTGCCAGCAGGGACAGGGGGCAAGAGACCCAGTACTTC CASRDRGQETQYF
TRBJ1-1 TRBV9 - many TGTGCCAGCAGTGGGAGGGGGGACGCAACTGAAGCTTTCTTT CASSGRGDATEAFF
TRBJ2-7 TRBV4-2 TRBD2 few TGTGCCAGCAGCCAAGGACTAGCGGGAGTCGACGAGCAGTACTTC CASSQGLAGVDEQYF
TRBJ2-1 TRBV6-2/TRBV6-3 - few TGTGCCAGCAGTTATCTTCAGGGAGGATACAATGAGCAGTTCTTC CASSYLQGGYNEQFF
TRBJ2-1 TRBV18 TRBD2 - TGTGCCAGCTCATCCCCTAGCGGGGAGCACTACAATGAGCAGTTCTTC CASSSPSGEHYNEQFF
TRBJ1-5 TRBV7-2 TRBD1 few TGTGCCAGCAGCGACGGGACAGGGGATAATCAGCCCCAGCATTTT CASSDGTGDNQPQHF
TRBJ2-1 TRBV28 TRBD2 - TGTGCCAGCAGTTTGCCCGGGGGGGGGAATGAGCAGTTCTTC CASSLPGGGNEQFF
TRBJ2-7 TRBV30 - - TGTGCCTGGGGCCAGACCAGGGAGCAGTACTTC CAWGQTREQYF
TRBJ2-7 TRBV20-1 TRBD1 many TGCAGTGCCCCCGACAGGGGGCGAAGGTCCTACGAGCAGTACTTC CSAPDRGRRSYEQYF
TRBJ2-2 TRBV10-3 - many TGTGCCATCAGTGAGTCGCCCAGCGAAGCGAACACCGGGGAGCTGTTTTTT CAISESPSEANTGELFF
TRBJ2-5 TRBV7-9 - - TGTGCCAGCAGCACAGGGTCCCAAGAGACCCAGTACTTC CASSTGSQETQYF
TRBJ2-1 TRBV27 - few TGTGCCAGCAGTTTAATCAGGTCGGGAACCTACAATGAGCAGTTCTTC CASSLIRSGTYNEQFF
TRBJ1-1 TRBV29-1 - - TGCAGCGTTGAAGAAGACGGGGTGAGGAGCACTGAAGCTTTCTTT CSVEEDGVRSTEAFF
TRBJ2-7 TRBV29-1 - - TGCAGCGTTGTAATAGGGGGGAGATATCACGAGCAGTACTTC CSVVIGGRYHEQYF
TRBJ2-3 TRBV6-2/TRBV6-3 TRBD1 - TGTGCCAGCAGTTACTCCGGGACAGACACAGATACGCAGTATTTT CASSYSGTDTDTQYF